These T cell receptor beta chains were read from a single sample in a study of neurological immune-mediated disorders. TCRdb recomputed calls from the 5' RACE reads with MiXCR, one row per CDR3 protein. The sample lists roughly 80,000 distinct CDR3 sequences, about 9.7% seen once, with 1.7% in the top ten. The sequencing sample was made of PBMCs. The receptors here all came from a middle-aged man in good health. CDR3s include the opening cysteine and the closing phenylalanine or tryptophan. The order of the fields is V gene, J gene, clone size, D gene, CDR3 protein, CDR3 DNA. D genes are given only for firm matches. The size of a clone is reported for some rows only, either as once, few or many, or as a class for expanded clones.

>TRBV5-1|TRBJ1-4|many|NA
CASSPGGAEEKLFF
TGCGCCAGCAGCCCGGGAGGGGCAGAGGAAAAACTGTTTTTT
>TRBV11-2|TRBJ2-7|many|NA
CASSFVDYSYEQYF
TGTGCCAGCAGCTTTGTCGACTATTCCTACGAGCAGTACTTC
>TRBV19|TRBJ2-4|NA|NA
CASQSGNIQYF
TGTGCCAGTCAGTCAGGGAACATTCAGTACTTC
>TRBV4-3|TRBJ2-7|many|TRBD2
CASSQALLAGVYEQYF
TGCGCCAGCAGCCAAGCTCTACTAGCGGGAGTCTACGAGCAGTACTTC
>TRBV7-2|TRBJ2-1|many|TRBD2
CASSQISGRAYNEQFF
TGTGCCAGCAGCCAAATTAGCGGGAGGGCTTACAATGAGCAGTTCTTC
>TRBV14|TRBJ2-3|many|NA
CASSQPWADTQYF
TGTGCCAGCAGCCAACCGTGGGCAGATACGCAGTATTTT
>TRBV12-3/TRBV12-4|TRBJ2-7|NA|TRBD1
CASRARTGTYEQYF
TGTGCCAGCAGGGCTAGGACAGGGACCTACGAGCAGTACTTC
>TRBV12-3/TRBV12-4|TRBJ2-5|many|NA
CASGPSGIQETQYF
TGTGCCAGCGGACCCTCGGGCATACAAGAGACCCAGTACTTC
>TRBV20-1|TRBJ2-7|many|TRBD1
CSARPGQGTYEQYF
TGCAGTGCAAGACCGGGACAGGGGACTTACGAGCAGTACTTC
>TRBV4-2|TRBJ2-5|many|TRBD2
CASSQDAVRTSGGAETQYF
TGTGCCAGCAGCCAAGATGCCGTCCGGACTAGCGGGGGGGCGGAGACCCAGTACTTC
>TRBV27|TRBJ1-5|NA|NA
CASSPSGNQPQHF
TGTGCCAGCAGTCCTTCTGGGAATCAGCCCCAGCATTTT
>TRBV7-2|TRBJ1-4|few|TRBD1
CASSPEGQYYEKLFF
TGTGCCAGCAGCCCGGAGGGACAGTATTATGAAAAACTGTTTTTT
>TRBV25-1|TRBJ2-5|NA|NA
CASSGRMTGQETQYF
TGTGCCAGCAGTGGGCGAATGACGGGACAAGAGACCCAGTACTTC
>TRBV6-5|TRBJ2-1|many|TRBD2
CASSPQREGGEQFF
TGTGCCAGCAGCCCCCAGCGGGAGGGCGGGGAGCAGTTCTTC
>TRBV7-9|TRBJ1-1|many|NA
CASSLGNMNTEAFF
TGTGCCAGCAGCTTGGGGAATATGAACACTGAAGCTTTCTTT
>TRBV14|TRBJ1-2|many|NA
CASSLRGVDYGYTF
TGTGCCAGCTCCTTGAGAGGGGTTGACTATGGCTACACCTTC
>TRBV5-1|TRBJ2-5|NA|TRBD1
CASSQTGTGPQETQYF
TGCGCCAGCAGCCAAACCGGGACAGGACCCCAAGAGACCCAGTACTTC
>TRBV6-2/TRBV6-3|TRBJ2-7|many|TRBD2
CASTPGIAGLNYEQYF
TGTGCCAGCACCCCCGGCATAGCGGGCCTTAACTACGAGCAGTACTTC
>TRBV5-1|TRBJ1-1|many|TRBD1
CASSPRMQGAGTEAFF
TGCGCCAGCAGCCCGAGGATGCAGGGGGCGGGAACTGAAGCTTTCTTT
>TRBV3-1|TRBJ2-2|many|NA
CASILTWGNTGELFF
TGTGCCAGCATCCTCACGTGGGGGAACACCGGGGAGCTGTTTTTT
>TRBV5-1|TRBJ1-4|many|NA
CASSYQTGNEKLFF
TGCGCCAGCAGCTACCAGACAGGCAATGAAAAACTGTTTTTT
>TRBV28|TRBJ1-4|many|NA
CASSLSIRGGGREKLFF
TGTGCCAGCAGTTTGTCTATACGGGGCGGTGGACGAGAAAAACTGTTTTTT
>TRBV5-1|TRBJ2-7|NA|NA
CASSFYICSAGNEQYF
NA
>TRBV6-5|TRBJ2-2|many|NA
CATRGGRNTGELFF
TGTGCCACCAGGGGGGGGCGTAACACCGGGGAGCTGTTTTTT
>TRBV24-1|TRBJ1-5|many|NA
CATSDSGTPSNQPQHF
TGTGCCACCAGTGATTCCGGGACACCAAGCAATCAGCCCCAGCATTTT
>TRBV20-1|TRBJ1-1|many|NA
CSATQRTEAFF
TGCAGTGCTACCCAGAGGACTGAAGCTTTCTTT
>TRBV4-1|TRBJ1-1|NA|NA
CASSQVPNTEAFF
TGCGCCAGCAGCCAAGTACCGAACACTGAAGCTTTCTTT
>TRBV7-9|TRBJ1-5|many|NA
CASSPNQGNQPQHF
TGTGCCAGCAGCCCTAATCAGGGAAATCAGCCCCAGCATTTT
>TRBV12-3/TRBV12-4|TRBJ1-2|medium-sized|TRBD1
CASSFDRGDNYGYTF
TGTGCCAGCAGTTTCGACAGGGGGGACAACTATGGCTACACCTTC
>TRBV20-1|TRBJ2-2|many|TRBD1
CSARGQGALDTGELFF
TGCAGTGCTAGAGGGCAGGGGGCGCTGGACACCGGGGAGCTGTTTTTT
>TRBV3-1|TRBJ2-5|many|NA
CASSQEGGRGETQYF
TGTGCCAGCAGCCAAGAAGGGGGGCGGGGCGAGACCCAGTACTTC
>TRBV12-3/TRBV12-4|TRBJ2-5|many|NA
CASRPGPLRDTQYF
TGTGCCAGCAGACCTGGACCCCTGAGGGACACCCAGTACTTC
>TRBV11-2|TRBJ2-7|many|NA
CASRQGPYEQYF
TGTGCCAGCAGACAAGGACCCTACGAGCAGTACTTC
>TRBV7-6|TRBJ2-5|NA|TRBD2
CASSLDPSLAGAEETQYF
TGTGCCAGCAGCTTAGATCCGTCGCTAGCGGGAGCAGAGGAGACCCAGTACTTC
>TRBV5-1|TRBJ2-7|many|NA
CASSKRGSAGNYEQYF
TGCGCCAGCAGCAAGAGGGGGAGCGCAGGGAATTACGAGCAGTACTTC
>TRBV3-1|TRBJ1-1|NA|NA
CSSNQVQTEAFF
TGTTCCAGCAACCAAGTCCAGACTGAAGCTTTCTTT
>TRBV12-3/TRBV12-4|TRBJ2-2|many|NA
CASTTTGNTGELFF
TGTGCCAGCACCACGACAGGGAACACCGGGGAGCTGTTTTTT
>TRBV5-5|TRBJ2-3|many|TRBD2
CASSLIDSGSSTDTQYF
TGTGCCAGCAGCTTAATCGATAGCGGGAGTAGCACAGATACGCAGTATTTT
>TRBV12-3/TRBV12-4|TRBJ1-1|many|NA
CASGPQRAFF
TGTGCCAGCGGTCCCCAGCGGGCTTTCTTT
>TRBV20-1|TRBJ2-1|many|TRBD1
CSAPGTGLINEQFF
TGCAGTGCCCCCGGGACAGGATTGATCAATGAGCAGTTCTTC
>TRBV12-3/TRBV12-4|TRBJ1-1|NA|TRBD1
CASSLGQGSMVAEAFF
TGTGCCAGCAGTCTCGGACAGGGCTCGATGGTGGCTGAAGCTTTCTTT